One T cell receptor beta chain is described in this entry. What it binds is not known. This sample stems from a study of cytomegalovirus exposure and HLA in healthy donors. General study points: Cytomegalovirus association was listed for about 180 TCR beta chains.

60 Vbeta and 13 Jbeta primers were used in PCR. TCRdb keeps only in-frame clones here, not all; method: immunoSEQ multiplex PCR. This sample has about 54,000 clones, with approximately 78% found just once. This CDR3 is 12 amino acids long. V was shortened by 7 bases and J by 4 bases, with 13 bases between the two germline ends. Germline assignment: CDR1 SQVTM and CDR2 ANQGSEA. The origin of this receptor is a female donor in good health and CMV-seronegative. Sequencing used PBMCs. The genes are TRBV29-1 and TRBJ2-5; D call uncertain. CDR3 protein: CSASIRRETQYF. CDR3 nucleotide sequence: TGCAGCGCTAGTATTAGGAGAGAGACCCAGTACTTC.